What follows are 9 T cell receptor beta chains derived from one specimen sequenced in a study of metastatic and nonmetastatic thyroid tumors. Patients underwent thyroid surgery, and none had received any treatment before it. TCRdb reassembled clones from the PCR reads with MiXCR. This repertoire shows around 46,000 clones, about 20% found once; its top ten account for 3% to 4%. Sequenced input: blood. The receptors were sampled from a male donor with papillary thyroid cancer or a benign thyroid nodule (not recorded which). Some clones in this sample may be carry-over from other donors' samples.

This clone was counted at least ten times. The chain combines TRBV6-1 with TRBJ2-7, with 7 bases matching TRBD2. This CDR3 has 14 residues. The germline V gene encodes CDR1 MNHNS and CDR2 SASEGT. V lost 2 bases, J lost 3 bases, and 4 bases stayed unmatched. CDR3 coding DNA: TGTGCCAGCAGTGAATGGGGGGGGTTCTACGAGCAGTACTTC. This gives the protein CASSEWGGFYEQYF.

The J gene is TRBJ2-2, the V gene TRBV5-8; TRBD2 is a possible D gene (5 bases). The CDR3 length is 15 residues. From germline, CDR1 is SGHTS and CDR2 YDEGEE. Trimming stripped 4 bases from V and 7 bases from J, with 17 bases between. This chain's CDR3 is CASSPSRSTRGELFF. CDR3 nucleotides: TGTGCCAGCAGCCCTAGCAGGAGCACGCGCGGGGAGCTGTTTTTT.

This clone was seen many times. This may stem from a read error, because a much larger clone lies one nucleotide away. V is TRBV10-2 and J is TRBJ2-5; TRBD2 is a possible D gene (6 bases). Trimming stripped 2 bases from V and 7 bases from J, with 14 bases between. The CDR3 covers 14 residues. CDR1 and CDR2 (germline): WSHSY, SAAADI. For the CDR3, the DNA is TGCGCCAGCAGTGAGGGTAGCTTGGGGGGGACCCAGTACTTC. Its translation: CASSEGSLGGTQYF.

This clone was picked up many times. This chain connects TRBV9 to TRBJ2-5, with 8 bases lining up with TRBD1. V lost 3 bases and J lost 4; bases outside the gene matches: 8. There are 15 residues in the CDR3. Germline assignment: CDR1 SGDLS and CDR2 YYNGEE. CDR3 loop: CASSGGQDARETQYF. In nucleotides, the CDR3 is TGTGCCAGCAGCGGGGGACAGGACGCGCGAGAGACCCAGTACTTC.

Concerning this clone: This may come from a read error, since a much larger clone is one base off. The CDR3 here is CASTGLNTGDLFF. DNA for the CDR3: TGTGCCTCGACGGGGCTGAACACCGGGGATCTGTTTTTT. V is TRBV7-9 and J is TRBJ2-2; D is perhaps TRBD1 or TRBD2 (5 bases each). This CDR3 contains 13 residues. Germline V gene data show CDR1 as SEHNR and CDR2 as FQNEAQ (reference sequence).

This clone turned up a few times. This rearrangement joins TRBV27 to TRBJ2-7, with 8 positions matching TRBD2. CDR1 and CDR2 from the germline V gene are MNHEY and SMNVEV (reference sequence). This CDR3 comprises 14 residues. Trimming removed 2 bases from V and 6 bases from J; junction bases left unmatched: 6. The CDR3 sequence: CASSLITAGVEQYF. CDR3 nucleotide sequence: TGTGCCAGCAGTTTAATTACAGCGGGAGTCGAGCAGTACTTC.

This clone was seen ten or more times. J is TRBJ2-1 and V is TRBV10-3; D is ambiguous. Trimming shortened V by 6 bases and J by 2 bases, and 8 bases separated the two germline ends. The CDR3 spans 13 residues. Germline V gene data show CDR1 as ENHRY and CDR2 as SYGVKD. The chain's CDR3 is CAIRDDPYNEQFF. The CDR3 region has the DNA TGTGCCATCAGGGACGACCCCTACAATGAGCAGTTCTTC.

This clone has only a few counts. With a much larger clone just one base away, this may be a read error. The V call is TRBV6-4, the J call TRBJ1-1; 7 bases map to TRBD1. The CDR3 loop spans 13 amino acids. Germline CDR1 and CDR2: MRHNA and SNTAGT. Written as DNA, the CDR3 is TGTGCCAGCAGCCGGACAGGCGACACTGAAACTTTCTTT. This encodes CASSRTGDTETFF.

This chain uses TRBV30 with TRBJ2-5; 11 bases are shared with TRBD2. Per the germline V gene, CDR1 is GTSNPN and CDR2 is SVGIG (reference sequence). The CDR3 length is 19 residues. Losses at the gene ends were 0 bases for V and 2 bases for J; bases not matched to a gene: 14. The CDR3 DNA reads as TGTGCCTGGAGTGTGGTGACTAGCGGGGTCATGGAGTTACAAGAGACCCAGTACTTC. It yields the protein CAWSVVTSGVMELQETQYF. Full variable domain (rest looked up from reference TRBV30 and TRBJ2-5): SQTIHQWPATLVQPVGSPLSLECTVEGTSNPNLYWYRQAAGRGLQLLFYSVGIGQISSEVPQNLSASRPQDRQFILSSKKLLLSDSGFYLCAWSVVTSGVMELQETQYFGPGTRLLVL.